The 9 T cell receptor beta chains listed next were all sequenced from one sample in a study of blood T cells in healthy people across ages. Through a sample-barcoded 5' primer and a J-beta primer mix, a second PCR was run for roughly 6 to 12 cycles. One entry per CDR3 protein, called by TCRdb with MiXCR from the 5' RACE reads. The sample lists hundreds of thousands of distinct CDR3 sequences, 35% to 50% occurring once. The material sequenced was blood. The receptors were gathered from a man older than 75 in good health.

This sequence joins TRBV2 and TRBJ1-5; possible D gene TRBD1, 5 bases. V lost 1 base and J lost 3, with 10 bases in between. The CDR3 totals 15 residues. CDR1 is SNHLY and CDR2 is FYNNEI in the germline V gene. CDR3 region: CASSEGRGPNQPQHF. The CDR3 nucleotides read TGTGCCAGCAGTGAAGGTAGGGGCCCCAATCAGCCCCAGCATTTT.

This clonotype has just a few counts. The chain is built from TRBV7-9 and TRBJ1-5, with 9 positions matching TRBD1. The trim removed 5 bases at V and 7 bases at J, leaving 9 bases unmatched. Germline assignment: CDR1 SEHNR and CDR2 FQNEAQ (reference sequence). The CDR3 sequence is 15 residues long. The CDR3 DNA follows: TGTGCCAGCAGCCGCCGGGACAGGGAAAAACAGCCCCAGCATTTT. Protein product: CASSRRDREKQPQHF.

Concerning this clonotype: This sequence may be a read error, since a much larger clone differs from it by one base. The gene calls are TRBV28 and TRBJ2-5, with 11 bases fitting TRBD1. Trimming took 4 bases from V and 11 from J; bases not matched to a gene: 9. The length of the CDR3 is 14 residues. Germline CDR1 is MDHEN and CDR2 is SYDVKM. Here the CDR3 reads CASSWTGGRNEQYF. DNA for the CDR3: TGTGCCAGCAGTTGGACAGGGGGCAGGAATGAGCAGTACTTC.

In its sample, this clonotype was seen many times. Here the CDR3 reads CAISDRLAGSKETQYF. The CDR3 DNA reads TGTGCCATCAGTGACCGACTAGCGGGGAGTAAAGAGACCCAGTACTTC. This chain connects TRBV10-3 to TRBJ2-5; 11 bases are a match to TRBD2. CDR1 is ENHRY, CDR2 SYGVKD, per germline. The V segment lost 3 bases and the J segment 3 bases; nucleotides outside the gene matches: 6. The CDR3 runs 16 residues.

The chain has TRBV6-2 or TRBV6-3 and TRBJ2-1; a possible D gene is TRBD2 (5 bases). Trimming left V 2 bases short and J 5 bases short, with 13 bases between. The CDR3 is 15 amino acids. Germline-derived CDR1 and CDR2 are MNHEY and SVGEGT. CDR3 sequence reads: CASSYLLAGHNEQFF. CDR3 in DNA: TGTGCCAGCAGTTACCTGCTAGCCGGTCACAATGAGCAGTTCTTC.

This chain links TRBV20-1 with TRBJ2-3; 8 bases line up with TRBD2. The germline CDR1 and CDR2 sequences are DFQATT and SNEGSKA (reference sequence). This CDR3 has 17 residues. V lost 4 bases and J lost 2; bases outside the gene matches: 14. This chain's CDR3 is CSAIPPGGGFVTDTQYF. For the CDR3, the DNA is TGCAGTGCTATTCCCCCGGGGGGGGGTTTCGTCACAGATACGCAGTATTTT.

The V gene is TRBV12-3 or TRBV12-4, the J gene TRBJ2-1, with TRBD2 identical over 12 bases. This CDR3 has 15 residues. Germline trimming cut 5 bases from V and 9 bases from J; bases unmatched to any gene: 8. Here the CDR3 reads CASSPTSGRPGEQFF. For the CDR3, the DNA is TGTGCCAGCAGTCCGACTAGCGGGAGACCGGGTGAGCAGTTCTTC.

This clonotype turned up a few times. This sequence joins TRBV4-2 and TRBJ2-3, with 10 bases that match TRBD1. Germline V gives CDR1 LGHNA, CDR2 YNFKEQ. The CDR3 has 16 amino acids. V lost 1 base to trimming and J lost 0 bases; unmatched junction nucleotides: 1. This CDR3 is CASSQGQGASTDTQYF. CDR3 sequence (DNA): TGTGCCAGCAGCCAAGGACAGGGGGCGAGCACAGATACGCAGTATTTT.

This clonotype has more than one count but fewer than ten. V usage is TRBV2 and J usage is TRBJ2-3; D gene unclear. The germline gives CDR1 SNHLY, CDR2 FYNNEI. The V and J ends lost 8 bases and 0 bases respectively, with 9 bases between them. The CDR3 is 13 amino acids. CDR3 residues: CASVVASTDTQYF. CDR3 in DNA: TGTGCCAGCGTAGTGGCTAGCACAGATACGCAGTATTTT. Supplemented by reference TRBV2 and TRBJ2-3, the full variable domain reads EPEVTQTPSHQVTQMGQEVILRCVPISNHLYFYWYRQILGQKVEFLVSFYNNEISEKSEIFDDQFSVERPDGSNFTLKIRSTKLEDSAMYFCASVVASTDTQYFGPGTRLTVL.